This passage covers 6 T cell receptor beta chains from one sample sequenced in a study of cytomegalovirus exposure and HLA in healthy donors. The PCR used 60 Vbeta and 13 Jbeta primers. Sequenced by immunoSEQ multiplex PCR; TCRdb stores in-frame clones only, minus some. Among 160,000 or so clones listed, about four fifths were seen once. Sequenced: PBMCs. The receptors here all came from a male donor in good health and CMV-seropositive.

V is TRBV5-5 and J is TRBJ2-1; TRBD1 matches at 8 bases. The CDR3 contains 15 residues. With 2 bases clipped from V and 3 bases from J, the junction kept 4 bases outside the gene matches. Germline V CDR1 and CDR2: SGHKS, YYEKEE (reference sequence). CDR3 nucleotide sequence: TGTGCCAGCAGCTTTGGGACAGGCGACTACAATGAGCAGTTCTTC. Amino acid sequence: CASSFGTGDYNEQFF.

The V gene is TRBV19, the J gene TRBJ1-6, with 7 positions matching TRBD1. This CDR3 region has 17 residues. Germline CDR1 reads LNHDA; CDR2 reads SQIVND (reference sequence). Trimming took 3 bases from V and 7 from J; bases not matched to a gene: 12. As DNA, the CDR3 is TGTGCCAGTAGTATCAACAGGGGAAGAATTGGAAATTCACCCCTCCACTTT. Encoded protein: CASSINRGRIGNSPLHF. The full variable domain, in which reference TRBV19 and TRBJ1-6 provide the parts outside the CDR3, is DGGITQSPKYLFRKEGQNVTLSCEQNLNHDAMYWYRQDPGQGLRLIYYSQIVNDFQKGDIAEGYSVSREKKESFPLTVTSAQKNPTAFYLCASSINRGRIGNSPLHFGNGTRLTVT.

The rearrangement links TRBV2 to TRBJ1-5; TRBD1 is a possible D gene (6 bases). V was trimmed by 6 bases and J by 5 bases, leaving 20 bases between them. CDR3 length: 16 amino acids. The V gene's germline CDR1 is SNHLY and CDR2 FYNNEI. CDR3 coding DNA: TGTGCCAGCAGGGACCCCCGGGACATCATCGATCAGCCCCAGCATTTT. Protein product: CASRDPRDIIDQPQHF.

As DNA, the CDR3 is TGTGCCAGCAGTCCAATAGGACGGGGGTTGGGCGGCAATCAGCCCCAGCATTTT. Translation gives CASSPIGRGLGGNQPQHF. The chain couples TRBV2 to TRBJ1-5, with D possibly matching TRBD1 (5 bases). The CDR3 has 18 residues. Trimming cost V 5 bases and J 2 bases, with 22 bases left between them. Germline CDR1 is SNHLY and CDR2 is FYNNEI.

This clone was observed a few times. The chain recombines TRBV16 with TRBJ1-5; weak D call: TRBD1 (5 bases). V shed 4 bases and J shed 6 bases, with 13 bases lying between them. Looked up from germline, CDR1 is KGHSY and CDR2 is FQNENV. The CDR3 has 14 amino acids. CDR3: CASSRGGEFQPQHF. Here the CDR3 DNA reads TGTGCCAGCAGCCGCGGAGGGGAGTTTCAGCCCCAGCATTTT. The full variable domain, completed using reference TRBV16 and TRBJ1-5, is GEEVAQTPKHLVRGEGQKAKLYCAPIKGHSYVFWYQQVLKNEFKFLISFQNENVFDETGMPKERFSAKCLPNSPCSLEIQATKLEDSAVYFCASSRGGEFQPQHFGDGTRLSIL.

This sequence joins TRBV6-4 and TRBJ2-1; 12 bases fit TRBD2. This CDR3 has 15 amino acids. Germline V gene lookup returns CDR1 MRHNA and CDR2 SNTAGT. V lost 5 bases and J lost 9; bases outside the gene matches: 8. CDR3 in DNA: TGTGCCAGCAGTAAGACTAGCGGGAGTGGGCGTGAGCAGTTCTTC. It codes for CASSKTSGSGREQFF.